These 11 T cell receptor beta chains came from one sample sequenced in a study of graft-versus-host responses after intestinal transplantation. For these TCRs, the target antigens are not known. Clones were sequenced by immunoSEQ multiplex PCR, and TCRdb holds only the in-frame ones, with some missing. The table lists around 120,000 clones, just under 95% of them singletons. The input for sequencing was unstimulated CD4+ T cells sorted from spleen or lymph node cells, taken before intestinal transplant. These receptors were obtained from a human donor who received an intestinal transplant.

The J gene is TRBJ2-7, the V gene TRBV7-2, with 11 bases fitting TRBD2. V trimming: 3 bases; J trimming: 5 bases; junction bases outside the gene matches: 6. Germline V CDR1 and CDR2: SGHTA, FQGNSA. CDR3 length: 15 amino acids. CDR3 in DNA: TGTGCCAGCAGCTTGACTAGCGGGGTAGGGGACGAGCAGTACTTC. Translation: CASSLTSGVGDEQYF.

The chain carries TRBV28 and TRBJ2-1; no clear D. V dropped 4 bases and J dropped 2 bases, with 0 bases sitting between them. This CDR3 contains 11 residues. Per germline, CDR1 MDHEN and CDR2 SYDVKM. The CDR3 bases are TGTGCCAGCAGTTCCTACAATGAGCAGTTCTTC. It codes for CASSSYNEQFF.

The chain carries TRBV27 and TRBJ2-1, with 7 bases fitting TRBD1. CDR1 and CDR2 from the germline V gene are MNHEY and SMNVEV (reference sequence). The CDR3 is made up of 16 amino acids. The V segment lost 5 bases and the J segment 2 bases; nucleotides outside the gene matches: 9. CDR3 region: CASSPLDRVTYNEQFF. The CDR3 DNA is TGTGCCAGCAGTCCGCTTGACAGGGTAACCTACAATGAGCAGTTCTTC.

The chain has TRBV7-9 and TRBJ1-1, with D possibly TRBD1 on 6 matching bases. This CDR3 region has 14 residues. V dropped 5 bases and J dropped 4 bases, with 14 bases sitting between them. Germline CDR1 and CDR2: SEHNR and FQNEAQ (reference sequence). The CDR3 here is CASSTRDKATEAFF. As DNA, the CDR3 is TGTGCCAGCAGCACCCGGGACAAGGCCACTGAAGCTTTCTTT. Based on the CDR3 plus reference TRBV7-9 and TRBJ1-1, the full variable domain is DTGVSQNPRHKITKRGQNVTFRCDPISEHNRLYWYRQTLGQGPEFLTYFQNEAQLEKSRLLSDRFSAERPKGSFSTLEIQRTEQGDSAMYLCASSTRDKATEAFFGQGTRLTVV.

This chain links TRBV10-1 with TRBJ1-1; D gene uncertain. Trimming took 5 bases from V and 3 from J, leaving 13 bases between them. The CDR3 has 14 amino acids. CDR1 and CDR2 from the germline V gene are WNHNN and SYGVQD (reference sequence). The CDR3 loop reads CASSPGPGDTEAFF. The DNA of the CDR3 is TGCGCCAGCAGTCCGGGCCCGGGCGACACTGAAGCTTTCTTT.

The V gene is TRBV4-1, the J gene TRBJ2-6; 8 nucleotides line up with TRBD2. The germline V gene encodes CDR1 MGHRA and CDR2 YSYEKL. The CDR3 sequence is 18 residues long. V trimming: 4 bases; J trimming: 2 bases; junction bases outside the gene matches: 10. For the CDR3, the DNA is TGCGCCAGCAGCCCCCGGGAGGGGGGGCGGCCTGGGGCCAACGTCCTGACTTTC. Protein sequence: CASSPREGGRPGANVLTF.

This clone was recorded once. The chain links TRBV27 to TRBJ2-1, with D unclear. Germline CDR1 reads MNHEY; CDR2 reads SMNVEV (reference sequence). Trimming removed 2 bases at V and 0 bases at J, with 11 bases between. The CDR3 runs to 16 residues. The DNA of the CDR3 is TGTGCCAGCAGTTTAATAGGTCAAGACTCCTACAATGAGCAGTTCTTC. This sequence encodes CASSLIGQDSYNEQFF.

DNA for the CDR3: TGTGCCAGCAGTTTACAGGCTTTAGGCTACACCTTC. Encoded protein: CASSLQALGYTF. The rearrangement joins TRBV28 to TRBJ1-2; no clear D gene. The CDR3 covers 12 residues. CDR1 and CDR2 from the germline V gene are MDHEN and SYDVKM. Between the trimmed V and J ends, which lost 2 bases and 8 bases, there was a span of 9 bases.

This clone was counted only a few times. The chain combines TRBV4-1 with TRBJ2-1; 13 bases are shared with TRBD2. Trimming removed 5 bases from V and 9 bases from J; junction bases left unmatched: 10. Germline CDR1 reads MGHRA; CDR2 reads YSYEKL. The CDR3 has 16 residues. The CDR3 DNA reads TGCGCCAGCAGCTACTCCGGGACTAGCGGGAAGGGTGAGCAGTTCTTC. Its translation is CASSYSGTSGKGEQFF.

The chain joins TRBV15 to TRBJ1-4; D ambiguous. The CDR3 contains 12 residues. Germline CDR1 reads LNHNV; CDR2 reads YYDKDF (reference sequence). V was shortened by 4 bases and J by 6 bases, with 6 bases between the two germline ends. This CDR3 reads CATSNPHEKLFF. In nucleotides, the CDR3 is TGTGCCACCAGCAACCCCCATGAAAAACTGTTTTTT.

The chain employs TRBV7-9 and TRBJ1-4, with D possibly being TRBD1 (6 bases). V lost 0 bases and J lost 7, with 15 bases in between. The CDR3 is 16 amino acids. The germline CDR1 and CDR2 sequences are SEHNR and FQNEAQ (reference sequence). The CDR3 protein is CASSLAVNRVAEKLFF. The CDR3 nucleotides are TGTGCCAGCAGCTTAGCGGTAAACAGGGTGGCTGAAAAACTGTTTTTT.